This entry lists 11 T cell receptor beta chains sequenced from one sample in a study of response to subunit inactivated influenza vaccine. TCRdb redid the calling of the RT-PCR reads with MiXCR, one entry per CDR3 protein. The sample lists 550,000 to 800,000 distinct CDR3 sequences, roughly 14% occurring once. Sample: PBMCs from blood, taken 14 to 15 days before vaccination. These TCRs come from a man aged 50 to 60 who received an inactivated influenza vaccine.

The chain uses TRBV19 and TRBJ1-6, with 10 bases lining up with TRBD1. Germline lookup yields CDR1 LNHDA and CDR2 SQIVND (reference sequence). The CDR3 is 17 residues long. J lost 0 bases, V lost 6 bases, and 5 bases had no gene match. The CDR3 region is CASRRQGASSYNSPLHF. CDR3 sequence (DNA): TGTGCCAGTAGAAGACAGGGGGCGAGCTCCTATAATTCACCCCTCCACTTT.

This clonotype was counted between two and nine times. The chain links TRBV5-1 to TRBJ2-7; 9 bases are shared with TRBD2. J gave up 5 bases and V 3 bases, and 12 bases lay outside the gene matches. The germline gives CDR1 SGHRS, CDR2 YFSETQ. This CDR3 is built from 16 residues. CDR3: CASSSQGLAGVHEQYF. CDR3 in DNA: TGCGCCAGCAGCTCTCAGGGGTTAGCGGGAGTCCACGAGCAGTACTTC.

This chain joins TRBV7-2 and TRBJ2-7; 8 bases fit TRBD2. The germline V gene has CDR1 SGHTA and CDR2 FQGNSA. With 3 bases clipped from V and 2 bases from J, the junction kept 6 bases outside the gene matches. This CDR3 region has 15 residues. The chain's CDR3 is CASSFTGGPAYEQYF. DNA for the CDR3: TGTGCCAGCAGCTTCACGGGGGGGCCGGCCTACGAGCAGTACTTC.

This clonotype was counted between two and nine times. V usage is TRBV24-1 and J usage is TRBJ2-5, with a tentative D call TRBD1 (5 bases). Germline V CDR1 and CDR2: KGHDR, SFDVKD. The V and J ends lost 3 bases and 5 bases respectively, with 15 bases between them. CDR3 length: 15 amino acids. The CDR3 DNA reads TGTGCCACCAGTGATCCAGGGTATGGTACGGAGACCCAGTACTTC. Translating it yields CATSDPGYGTETQYF.

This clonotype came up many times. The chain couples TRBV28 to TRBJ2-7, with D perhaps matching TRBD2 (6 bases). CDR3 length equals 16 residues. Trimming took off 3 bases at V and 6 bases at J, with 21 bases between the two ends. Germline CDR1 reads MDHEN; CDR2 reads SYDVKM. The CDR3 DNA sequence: TGTGCCAGCAGTTTTATCTCCCGGGGGTACTGGAGCGAGCAGTACTTC. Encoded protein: CASSFISRGYWSEQYF.

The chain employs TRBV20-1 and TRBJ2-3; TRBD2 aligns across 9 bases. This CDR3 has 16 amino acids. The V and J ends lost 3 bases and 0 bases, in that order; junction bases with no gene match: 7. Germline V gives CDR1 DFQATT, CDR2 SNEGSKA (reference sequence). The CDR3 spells CSASQRLAASTDTQYF. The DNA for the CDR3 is TGCAGTGCTAGCCAAAGACTAGCGGCCAGCACAGATACGCAGTATTTT.

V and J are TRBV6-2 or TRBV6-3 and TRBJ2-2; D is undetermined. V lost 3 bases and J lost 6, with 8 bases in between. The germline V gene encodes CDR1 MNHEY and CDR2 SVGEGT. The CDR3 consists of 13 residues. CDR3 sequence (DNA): TGTGCCAGCAGTTATAATGAACCCGGGGAGCTGTTTTTT. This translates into CASSYNEPGELFF.

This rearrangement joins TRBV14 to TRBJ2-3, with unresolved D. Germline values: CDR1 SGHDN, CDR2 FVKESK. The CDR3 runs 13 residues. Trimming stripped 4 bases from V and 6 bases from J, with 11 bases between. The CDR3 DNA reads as TGTGCCAGCAGCCTGAACATTGGCGATACGCAGTATTTT. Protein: CASSLNIGDTQYF.

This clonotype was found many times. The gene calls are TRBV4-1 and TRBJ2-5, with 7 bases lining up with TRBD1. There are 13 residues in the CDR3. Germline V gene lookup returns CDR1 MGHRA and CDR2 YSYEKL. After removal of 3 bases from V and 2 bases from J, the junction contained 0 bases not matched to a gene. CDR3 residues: CASSQGQQETQYF. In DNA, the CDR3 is TGCGCCAGCAGCCAGGGACAGCAAGAGACCCAGTACTTC.

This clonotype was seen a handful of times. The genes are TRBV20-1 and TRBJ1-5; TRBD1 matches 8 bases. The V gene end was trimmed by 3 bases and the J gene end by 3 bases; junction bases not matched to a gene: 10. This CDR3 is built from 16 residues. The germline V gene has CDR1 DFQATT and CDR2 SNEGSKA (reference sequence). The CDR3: CSASLSTGGFNQPQHF. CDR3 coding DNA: TGCAGTGCTAGCCTTTCTACAGGGGGATTCAATCAGCCCCAGCATTTT.

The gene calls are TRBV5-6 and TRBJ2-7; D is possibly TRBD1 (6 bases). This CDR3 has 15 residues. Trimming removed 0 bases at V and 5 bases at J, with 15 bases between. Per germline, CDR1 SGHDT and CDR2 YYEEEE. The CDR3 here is CASSLALGHPNEQYF. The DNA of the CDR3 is TGTGCCAGCAGCTTGGCATTGGGACATCCTAACGAGCAGTACTTC.